Each of the 23 T cell receptor beta chains below was sequenced from the same sample in a study of T cell responses to AZD1222 COVID-19 vaccine. TCRdb's table, derived via immunoSEQ multiplex PCR, lists solely in-frame clones and lacks some. In the table there are some 180,000 clones, roughly 92% of which are singletons. Sequencing used peripheral blood, obtained on day 0 of AZD1222 vaccination. Receptors were obtained from an adult in good health.

The V gene is TRBV28, the J gene TRBJ1-1; TRBD1 is a possible D gene (5 bases). This CDR3 comprises 15 residues. Trimming removed 3 bases from V and 0 bases from J, with 11 bases in between. Germline-derived CDR1 and CDR2 are MDHEN and SYDVKM. The CDR3 DNA sequence: TGTGCCAGCAGTTTCTTAGGGGCTATGAACACTGAAGCTTTCTTT. This gives the protein CASSFLGAMNTEAFF.

The chain uses TRBV10-3 and TRBJ2-7; TRBD1 matches 10 bases. The CDR3 sequence is 13 residues long. In germline, CDR1 is ENHRY, CDR2 SYGVKD. Trimming cost V 10 bases and J 2 bases; bases outside gene matches: 5. This chain's CDR3 is CATTGQGTYEQYF. The CDR3 bases are TGTGCCACAACGGGACAGGGGACCTACGAGCAGTACTTC.

There are a few counts of this clone. The V gene is TRBV10-1, the J gene TRBJ1-1; possibly TRBD1 for D (5 bases). This CDR3 region has 12 residues. Deletions cut 4 bases from V and 3 bases from J, with 6 bases between. The germline CDR1 and CDR2 sequences are WNHNN and SYGVQD (reference sequence). CDR3 in DNA: TGCGCCAGCAGTGGGGACGACACTGAAGCTTTCTTT. It yields the protein CASSGDDTEAFF.

The V and J genes are TRBV28 and TRBJ1-5, with D maybe TRBD1 (6 bases). Trimming cost V 8 bases and J 0 bases, with 17 bases left between them. In germline, CDR1 is MDHEN, CDR2 SYDVKM. The CDR3 is 16 amino acids. The CDR3 here is CASSWSDRDSNQPQHF. CDR3 in DNA: TGTGCCAGCTCGTGGTCGGACAGAGATAGCAATCAGCCCCAGCATTTT.

The rearrangement uses TRBV14 and TRBJ2-3, with 9 bases lining up with TRBD1. Germline CDR1 reads SGHDN; CDR2 reads FVKESK. The CDR3 contains 14 residues. The ends lost 6 bases at V and 5 bases at J; junction bases unmatched: 6. CDR3 bases: TGTGCCAGCAGAACAGGGGGCCCCCTAGATACGCAGTATTTT. Protein product: CASRTGGPLDTQYF.

J is TRBJ1-5 and V is TRBV2; D call uncertain. Germline CDR1 and CDR2: SNHLY and FYNNEI. V dropped 2 bases and J dropped 0 bases, with 8 bases sitting between them. The CDR3 contains 15 residues. Written as DNA, the CDR3 is TGTGCCAGCAGTGAATCGGGATATAGCAATCAGCCCCAGCATTTT. Amino acids: CASSESGYSNQPQHF.

V and J are TRBV18 and TRBJ1-1; D gene uncertain. The V end lost 3 bases, the J end lost 1 base, and 9 bases lay between the germline ends. The V gene's germline CDR1 is KGHSH and CDR2 LQKENI. This CDR3 has 14 amino acids. DNA for the CDR3: TGTGCCAGCTCACCCTTCATGGAGAACACTGAAGCTTTCTTT. Amino acids: CASSPFMENTEAFF. Full variable domain (remainder filled in from reference TRBV18 and TRBJ1-1): NAGVMQNPRHLVRRRGQEARLRCSPMKGHSHVYWYRQLPEEGLKFMVYLQKENIIDESGMPKERFSAEFPKEGPSILRIQQVVRGDSAAYFCASSPFMENTEAFFGQGTRLTVV.

The chain employs TRBV9 and TRBJ2-3; D may be TRBD1 (7 bases). V was clipped by 0 bases and J by 4 bases, with 12 bases between them. The CDR3 has 15 amino acids. Looked up from germline, CDR1 is SGDLS and CDR2 is YYNGEE. The DNA of the CDR3 is TGTGCCAGCAGCGTAGCGCAGGGGGGCGCAGATACGCAGTATTTT. Amino acids: CASSVAQGGADTQYF. Filled out from reference TRBV9 and TRBJ2-3, the complete variable domain reads DSGVTQTPKHLITATGQRVTLRCSPRSGDLSVYWYQQSLDQGLQFLIQYYNGEERAKGNILERFSAQQFPDLHSELNLSSLELGDSALYFCASSVAQGGADTQYFGPGTRLTVL.

The chain employs TRBV9 and TRBJ1-5; D is uncertain. Per germline, CDR1 SGDLS and CDR2 YYNGEE. The V end was cut by 2 bases, the J end by 3 bases, with 12 bases between. The CDR3 covers 15 residues. This CDR3 is CASSVWGTDNQPQHF. The CDR3 nucleotides are TGTGCCAGCAGCGTTTGGGGAACGGACAATCAGCCCCAGCATTTT.

The genes are TRBV9 and TRBJ1-2; weak D call: TRBD1 (5 bases). Trimming pared 0 bases from V and 7 bases from J, leaving 16 bases between. In germline, CDR1 is SGDLS, CDR2 YYNGEE. The CDR3 is 15 amino acids. Here the CDR3 reads CASSVEWAGRGGYTF. The CDR3, as DNA: TGTGCCAGCAGCGTAGAGTGGGCAGGGCGAGGTGGCTACACCTTC.

The chain combines TRBV30 with TRBJ1-5, with a possible D match to TRBD1 (5 bases). V gave up 2 bases and J gave up 5 bases, with 10 bases separating them. The CDR3 totals 13 residues. The V gene's germline CDR1 is GTSNPN and CDR2 SVGIG (reference sequence). Here the CDR3 reads CAWSRQGHQPQHF. Here the CDR3 DNA reads TGTGCCTGGAGTAGGCAGGGCCATCAGCCCCAGCATTTT.

V usage is TRBV19 and J usage is TRBJ1-6; D is unresolved. The germline V and J ends were trimmed by 1 base and 6 bases, with 10 bases remaining between them. The CDR3 covers 15 residues. Germline CDR1 reads LNHDA; CDR2 reads SQIVND (reference sequence). The CDR3 DNA reads TGTGCCAGTAGTATAGGCACGCTAGTTAATTCACCCCTCCACTTT. Residues: CASSIGTLVNSPLHF.

The rearrangement links TRBV11-2 to TRBJ1-3; a possible D gene is TRBD1 (5 bases). CDR3 length: 12 residues. Germline assignment: CDR1 SGHAT and CDR2 FQNNGV. Trimming stripped 5 bases from V and 7 bases from J, with 9 bases between. CDR3 in amino acids: CASSVTANTIYF. The CDR3 DNA is TGTGCCAGCAGCGTGACAGCTAACACCATATATTTT.

The chain couples TRBV27 to TRBJ2-1, with 15 bases identical to TRBD2. Germline trimming cut 6 bases from V and 8 bases from J; bases unmatched to any gene: 8. Per the germline V gene, CDR1 is MNHEY and CDR2 is SMNVEV (reference sequence). This CDR3 comprises 16 residues. The CDR3 protein is CASRWTSGGAGYEQFF. The CDR3 DNA reads TGTGCCAGCAGATGGACTAGCGGGGGGGCTGGGTATGAGCAGTTCTTC.

The count of this clone is one. This CDR3 is also generated by other DNA sequences in the sample. The genes are TRBV3-1 (or the pseudogene TRBV3-2) and TRBJ1-6, with D unresolved. V lost 0 bases and J 9 bases, leaving 6 bases between the germline ends. This CDR3 contains 13 residues. Per the germline V gene, CDR1 is LGHDT and CDR2 is YNNKEL (reference sequence). Here the CDR3 DNA reads TGTGCCAGCAGCCAAGATCTGGGTTCACCCCTCCACTTT. Translated, it gives CASSQDLGSPLHF.

This clone was seen only once. The chain couples TRBV4-1 to TRBJ1-6; no definite D call. Germline lookup yields CDR1 MGHRA and CDR2 YSYEKL. The CDR3 runs 16 residues. V was shortened by 0 bases and J by 2 bases, with 8 bases between the two germline ends. DNA of the CDR3: TGCGCCAGCAGCCAAGACTCACAGACCTATAATTCACCCCTCCACTTT. This sequence encodes CASSQDSQTYNSPLHF.

This rearrangement joins TRBV6-5 to TRBJ2-6; 9 nucleotides align to TRBD1. CDR3 length: 15 amino acids. Trimming removed 6 bases from V and 6 bases from J; junction bases left unmatched: 6. Germline-derived CDR1 and CDR2 are MNHEY and SVGAGI. The CDR3 is CASSFDRGEANVLTF. DNA for the CDR3: TGTGCCAGCAGCTTCGACAGGGGGGAGGCCAACGTCCTGACTTTC.

V usage is TRBV6-5 and J usage is TRBJ1-6; D perhaps matches TRBD1 (6 bases). Germline lookup yields CDR1 MNHEY and CDR2 SVGAGI. The CDR3 contains 15 residues. The V gene lost 7 bases and the J gene lost 7 bases, with 17 bases spanning the gap. CDR3 coding DNA: TGTGCCAGCAAGGGTACAGGGCTTAGAAATTCACCCCTCCACTTT. As protein: CASKGTGLRNSPLHF.

This chain uses TRBV30 with TRBJ2-3; 9 nucleotides line up with TRBD1. The CDR3 length is 15 residues. Per the germline V gene, CDR1 is GTSNPN and CDR2 is SVGIG (reference sequence). The ends lost 3 bases at V and 0 bases at J; junction bases unmatched: 4. This CDR3 is CAWRGQGWSTDTQYF. CDR3 sequence (DNA): TGTGCCTGGAGAGGACAGGGGTGGAGCACAGATACGCAGTATTTT.

V usage is TRBV11-1 and J usage is TRBJ2-6; D is undetermined. The germline V gene encodes CDR1 SGHAT and CDR2 FQDESV (reference sequence). This CDR3 contains 15 residues. The ends were cut back, 3 bases at V and 0 bases at J, with 6 bases in the middle. The DNA for the CDR3 is TGTGCCAGCAGCTTGGTCCCCTCTGGGGCCAACGTCCTGACTTTC. It specifies CASSLVPSGANVLTF.

The V gene is TRBV12-3 or TRBV12-4, the J gene TRBJ1-2; the D is unclear. This CDR3 has 13 amino acids. Trimming stripped 1 base from V and 3 bases from J, with 6 bases between. The CDR3 spells CASSLEQDYGYTF. The CDR3, as DNA: TGTGCCAGCAGTTTAGAGCAGGACTATGGCTACACCTTC.

The rearrangement uses TRBV3-1 (or the pseudogene TRBV3-2) and TRBJ2-1; D not resolved. Germline V lookup: CDR1 LGHDT, CDR2 YNNKEL (reference sequence). CDR3 size: 15 residues. The V end lost 0 bases, the J end lost 4 bases, and 10 bases lay between the germline ends. The chain's CDR3 is CASSQDVTGYNEQFF. The CDR3 DNA is TGTGCCAGCAGCCAAGATGTTACCGGTTACAATGAGCAGTTCTTC.

This chain uses TRBV6-5 with TRBJ2-3; TRBD2 matches 9 bases. Germline V gene sequence: CDR1 MNHEY, CDR2 SVGAGI. Trimming cost V 2 bases and J 4 bases; bases outside gene matches: 7. The CDR3 contains 16 residues. CDR3 sequence (DNA): TGTGCCAGCAGTTACGGCGGGGGGGCATGGTCAGATACGCAGTATTTT. Its translation is CASSYGGGAWSDTQYF.